These T cell receptor beta chains were read from a single sample in a study of T cell responses to AZD1222 COVID-19 vaccine. Sequenced by immunoSEQ multiplex PCR; TCRdb stores in-frame clones only, minus some. The repertoire holds some 190,000 clones, around 90% seen once, with around 1.9% in the top ten. The specimen was peripheral blood, collected 28 days after the second AZD1222 dose. The source is an adult who received the AZD1222 COVID-19 vaccine. Each CDR3 is given with its conserved first and last residue. D genes are given only for firm matches. Some rows mark clone size as missing; the rest say once, few, many or name a class of expanded clone.

clone size,J gene,D gene,V gene,CDR3 protein,CDR3 DNA
-,TRBJ2-5,TRBD2,TRBV7-8,CASSLGYLAGAKETQYF,TGTGCCAGCAGCTTAGGGTATCTAGCGGGGGCAAAAGAGACCCAGTACTTC
-,TRBJ2-1,TRBD2,TRBV19,CVSSAAGAPHNEQFF,TGTGTCAGTAGTGCCGCGGGAGCACCCCACAATGAGCAGTTCTTC
-,TRBJ1-3,TRBD1,TRBV6-5,CASSYGQGGGNTIYF,TGTGCCAGCAGTTACGGACAGGGAGGTGGAAACACCATATATTTT
few,TRBJ1-2,-,TRBV3-1/TRBV3-2,CASSPIRTHIWNRYTF,TGTGCCAGCAGCCCTATTAGGACACATATATGGAATCGCTACACCTTC
once,TRBJ2-1,TRBD2,TRBV4-2,CASSQGLAGDGALFF,TGTGCCAGCAGCCAAGGACTAGCGGGGGATGGGGCCTTGTTCTTC
-,TRBJ1-2,-,TRBV7-9,CASRWDTNYGYTF,TGTGCCAGCAGGTGGGACACCAACTATGGCTACACCTTC
-,TRBJ2-5,TRBD2,TRBV4-3,CASSQGTSGGVETQYF,TGCGCCAGCAGCCAAGGGACTAGCGGGGGAGTGGAGACCCAGTACTTC
-,TRBJ2-3,-,TRBV18,CASSPPLGRADTQYF,TGTGCCAGCTCACCACCTTTGGGTCGGGCAGATACGCAGTATTTT
-,TRBJ1-4,-,TRBV2,CASSERRPTTNEKLFF,TGTGCCAGCAGTGAACGTCGTCCTACAACTAATGAAAAACTGTTTTTT
-,TRBJ2-7,TRBD2,TRBV5-1,CASSLAGAGGFRYEQYF,TGCGCCAGCAGCTTGGCCGGCGCGGGGGGTTTCCGCTACGAGCAGTACTTC
-,TRBJ1-5,-,TRBV28,CASSPRGSRHF,TGTGCCAGCAGCCCCAGAGGGTCTAGACATTTT
-,TRBJ2-1,TRBD2,TRBV4-1,CASSQDLGRVHQYEQFF,TGCGCCAGCAGCCAAGATCTGGGGAGGGTTCATCAGTATGAGCAGTTCTTC
-,TRBJ2-7,TRBD2,TRBV5-1,CASSFGLAASSYGQYF,TGCGCCAGCAGCTTTGGACTAGCGGCAAGCTCCTACGGGCAGTACTTC
-,TRBJ1-2,-,TRBV7-9,CASSLGGNGYTF,TGTGCCAGCAGCTTAGGCGGAAATGGCTACACCTTC
-,TRBJ1-6,-,TRBV27,CASSYLTGTALNSPLHF,TGTGCCAGCAGCTACCTCACCGGGACGGCCCTCAATTCACCCCTCCACTTT
-,TRBJ2-1,-,TRBV15,CATSSSYNEQFF,TGTGCCACCAGCTCTTCTTACAATGAGCAGTTCTTC
-,TRBJ1-1,TRBD1,TRBV24-1,CATAPVEGASNTEAFF,TGTGCCACCGCCCCGGTTGAGGGGGCGTCGAACACTGAAGCTTTCTTT
-,TRBJ2-2,TRBD1,TRBV6-1,CASSGLETGTAGELFF,TGTGCCAGCAGTGGCCTAGAGACAGGGACGGCTGGGGAGCTGTTTTTT
-,TRBJ2-1,TRBD2,TRBV6-5,CASHTSGRDNEQFF,TGTGCCAGTCATACTAGCGGGCGAGACAATGAGCAGTTCTTC
once,TRBJ2-5,-,TRBV7-3,CASSFSGEEETQYF,TGTGCCAGCAGCTTTTCCGGGGAAGAAGAGACCCAGTACTTC
-,TRBJ1-2,-,TRBV28,CASSLRGVRANYGYTF,TGTGCCAGCAGTTTAAGGGGGGTGAGAGCTAACTATGGCTACACCTTC
-,TRBJ2-3,TRBD2,TRBV11-2,CASSDQSGSADTQYF,TGTGCCAGCAGCGACCAGAGCGGGAGTGCTGATACGCAGTATTTT
-,TRBJ1-6,-,TRBV6-5,CASSARDNSPLHF,TGTGCCAGCTCTGCCCGGGATAATTCACCCCTCCACTTT
-,TRBJ2-7,TRBD2,TRBV28,CASSFRPGLAGATYEQYF,TGTGCCAGCAGTTTCCGACCGGGACTAGCGGGGGCCACCTACGAGCAGTACTTC
-,TRBJ1-3,-,TRBV11-3,CASSLAGNSGNTIYF,TGTGCCAGCAGCTTAGCAGGGAACTCTGGAAACACCATATATTTT
-,TRBJ1-5,-,TRBV4-1,CASSQDRDVRNQPQHF,TGCGCCAGCAGCCAAGATCGGGACGTACGAAATCAGCCCCAGCATTTT
-,TRBJ2-6,TRBD2,TRBV11-2,CASSRIGTSSSSGANVLTF,TGTGCCAGCAGCCGAATTGGGACTAGCTCGTCCTCTGGGGCCAACGTCCTGACTTTC
-,TRBJ2-7,TRBD2,TRBV28,CASSFTLAESSYEQYF,TGTGCCAGCAGTTTCACCCTAGCGGAGAGCTCCTACGAGCAGTACTTC
-,TRBJ2-2,-,TRBV7-9,CASSSRQPGELFF,TGTGCCAGCAGCTCGCGACAGCCCGGGGAGCTGTTTTTT
-,TRBJ2-7,-,TRBV27,CASSPRLGVYEQYF,TGTGCCAGCAGTCCACGACTAGGGGTCTACGAGCAGTACTTC
-,TRBJ1-2,TRBD1,TRBV2,CASSERTGRNYGYTF,TGTGCCAGCAGTGAACGGACAGGGAGGAACTATGGCTACACCTTC
-,TRBJ1-6,TRBD1,TRBV5-4,CASSIGQGGNSPLHF,TGTGCCAGCAGCATAGGACAGGGAGGGAATTCACCCCTCCACTTT
once,TRBJ2-7,-,TRBV7-2,CASSSLTTYEQYF,TGTGCCAGCAGCTCCCTCACCACTTACGAGCAGTACTTC
-,TRBJ1-2,-,TRBV19,CASTATRSGYTF,TGTGCCAGTACAGCGACGCGGAGTGGCTACACCTTC
-,TRBJ2-7,-,TRBV7-2,CASSAEHGRVYEQYF,TGTGCCAGCAGCGCCGAGCACGGCAGAGTCTACGAGCAGTACTTC
-,TRBJ1-6,-,TRBV21-1,CASIPDGGDSPLHF,TGTGCCAGCATTCCGGACGGGGGGGATTCACCCCTCCACTTT
-,TRBJ1-6,-,TRBV3-1/TRBV3-2,CASSQVLLGTRGNSPLHF,TGTGCCAGCAGCCAAGTACTTCTAGGAACTCGGGGTAATTCACCCCTCCACTTT
-,TRBJ2-2,TRBD1,TRBV5-1,CASSSSDRVNTGELFF,TGCGCCAGCAGCTCATCTGACAGGGTGAACACCGGGGAGCTGTTTTTT
-,TRBJ1-1,-,TRBV9,CASSVFRGGTEAFF,TGTGCCAGCAGCGTTTTCAGGGGAGGAACTGAAGCTTTCTTT
-,TRBJ2-3,TRBD2,TRBV3-1/TRBV3-2,CASSLRLAGAADTQYF,TGTGCCAGCAGCCTAAGACTAGCGGGAGCTGCAGATACGCAGTATTTT
-,TRBJ2-7,TRBD2,TRBV6-2/TRBV6-3,CASSYDRGGRYF,TGTGCCAGCAGTTACGACCGCGGGGGTCGGTACTTC
-,TRBJ2-7,TRBD1,TRBV6-5,CASSLTGAYEQYF,TGTGCCAGCAGCCTTACAGGGGCCTACGAGCAGTACTTC
-,TRBJ2-3,-,TRBV9,CASSVTGDTQYF,TGTGCCAGCAGCGTCACGGGAGATACGCAGTATTTT
-,TRBJ1-3,TRBD1,TRBV10-3,CAISALGTDGNTIYF,TGTGCCATCAGTGCTTTAGGGACAGACGGAAACACCATATATTTT
-,TRBJ1-4,-,TRBV7-2,CASSQLTGFEKLFF,TGTGCCAGCAGTCAGTTAACAGGGTTTGAAAAACTGTTTTTT
-,TRBJ1-5,-,TRBV7-8,CASSSAGGREQPQHF,TGTGCCAGCAGCTCAGCGGGGGGGCGAGAGCAGCCCCAGCATTTT
-,TRBJ1-6,TRBD1,TRBV5-1,CASSYADRDTSPLHF,TGCGCCAGCAGCTACGCTGACAGGGATACTTCACCCCTCCACTTT
-,TRBJ1-3,-,TRBV11-2,CASSLRKNTIYF,TGTGCCAGCAGCTTACGAAAAAACACCATATATTTT
-,TRBJ1-2,-,TRBV28,CASSLRDVGYTF,TGTGCCAGCAGTTTAAGAGACGTGGGCTACACCTTC
few,TRBJ2-7,-,TRBV15,CATSREGMSERVEQYF,TGTGCCACCAGCAGAGAAGGTATGTCGGAGAGGGTCGAGCAGTACTTC
-,TRBJ1-1,-,TRBV5-1,CASSLGEVAEAFF,TGCGCCAGCAGCTTGGGGGAGGTGGCTGAAGCTTTCTTT
-,TRBJ2-3,-,TRBV7-8,CASSLARTAYLTDTQYF,TGTGCCAGCAGCTTAGCGAGGACTGCCTACCTCACAGATACGCAGTATTTT
-,TRBJ2-7,-,TRBV6-5,CASRVNYEQYF,TGTGCCAGCAGGGTCAACTACGAGCAGTACTTC
-,TRBJ1-1,-,TRBV7-2,CASSSSHRDPGGDLF,TGTGCCAGCAGCAGTTCTCACAGGGACCCCGGAGGGGATCTCTTT
-,TRBJ1-4,TRBD1,TRBV4-3,CASSQDWTRGHEKLFF,TGCGCCAGCAGCCAAGATTGGACAAGGGGGCATGAAAAACTGTTTTTT
-,TRBJ1-3,-,TRBV6-5,CASSYIGGSDTIYF,TGTGCCAGCAGTTACATCGGGGGCTCGGACACCATATATTTT
-,TRBJ1-2,-,TRBV27,CASSLYPPNYGYTF,TGTGCCAGCAGTTTATATCCGCCTAACTATGGCTACACCTTC
-,TRBJ1-2,-,TRBV6-1,CASSERINYGYTF,TGTGCCAGCAGTGAAAGGATTAACTATGGCTACACCTTC
-,TRBJ2-2,-,TRBV24-1,CATSGAGATGELFF,TGTGCCACCAGTGGTGCGGGTGCCACCGGGGAGCTGTTTTTT
-,TRBJ1-2,-,TRBV29-1,CSASALGGYTF,TGCAGCGCCTCCGCTTTGGGTGGCTACACCTTC